This T cell receptor beta chain was recorded in a study of cytomegalovirus exposure and HLA in healthy donors. The study's findings and limits: CMV serostatus was the sole immune exposure information available.

The junction had 10 bases not matched to a gene; V was cut back by 4 bases and J by 6 bases. CDR3 length: 15 amino acids. CDR1 and CDR2 from the germline V gene are SGHRS and YFSETQ. Amplification used 60 Vbeta primers and 13 Jbeta primers. Libraries were prepared by immunoSEQ multiplex PCR; TCRdb keeps only in-frame clonotypes and omits some of them. The sample shows 85,000 to 100,000 clones, roughly nine tenths of them seen only once. As for this clone: The antigen remains undetermined.

The clonotype was recovered from a man in his thirties or forties in good health and CMV-seropositive. The chain uses TRBV5-1 and TRBJ1-2; 9 nucleotides line up with TRBD1. Source material: PBMCs. CDR3 coding DNA: TGCGCCAGCAGCATTGGGGGACAGGGAATGAATGGCTACACCTTC. Residues: CASSIGGQGMNGYTF.